Each of the 8 T cell receptor beta chains below was sequenced from the same sample in a study of OX40 agonist ivuxolimab in advanced cancers. TCRdb's copy holds only in-frame clones and misses some; the assay was immunoSEQ multiplex PCR. The sample contains more than 50,000 clones, 65% to 85% of which appear only once. The source material was CD4+ or CD8+ T cells sorted from blood, sampled in a trial of the OX40 agonist ivuxolimab. These receptors were taken from an adult with an advanced solid tumor such as melanoma, head and neck, liver or kidney cancer.

This clone appeared once. CDR3 sequence (DNA): TGTGCCAGCAGCGTAGCTTTGGGGTTTGAGCAGTTCTTC. Translated, it gives CASSVALGFEQFF. The chain combines TRBV9 with TRBJ2-1; D is unclear. Trimming left V 0 bases short and J 9 bases short, with 10 bases between. The CDR3 runs to 13 residues. The germline gives CDR1 SGDLS, CDR2 YYNGEE.

The J gene is TRBJ2-7, the V gene TRBV5-8; 9 positions agree with TRBD1. The CDR3 totals 14 residues. With V trimmed by 6 bases and J by 3 bases, 7 bases remained unmatched. Germline-derived CDR1 and CDR2 are SGHTS and YDEGEE. The CDR3 is CASNGDRADYEQYF. The CDR3 nucleotides are TGTGCCAGCAACGGGGACAGGGCGGACTACGAGCAGTACTTC.

This clone appeared once. CDR3 DNA: TGTGCCACCAGCAGAGAGGCCAGTAGCAATCAGCCCCAGCATTTT. This translates into CATSREASSNQPQHF. The gene calls are TRBV15 and TRBJ1-5; D not certain. The CDR3 extends over 15 amino acids. In germline, CDR1 is LNHNV, CDR2 YYDKDF (reference sequence). Trimming took off 0 bases at V and 0 bases at J, with 6 bases between the two ends. Together with reference TRBV15 and TRBJ1-5, the CDR3 gives the full variable domain: DAMVIQNPRYQVTQFGKPVTLSCSQTLNHNVMYWYQQKSSQAPKLLFHYYDKDFNNEADTPDNFQSRRPNTSFCFLDIRSPGLGDTAMYLCATSREASSNQPQHFGDGTRLSIL.

This rearrangement joins TRBV4-1 to TRBJ1-3; D not resolved. The V end was cut by 0 bases, the J end by 4 bases, with 10 bases between. This CDR3 has 15 amino acids. Germline V CDR1 and CDR2: MGHRA, YSYEKL. DNA of the CDR3: TGCGCCAGCAGCCAAGATAGAAGTGGCGGAAACACCATATATTTT. Translated, it gives CASSQDRSGGNTIYF.

V is TRBV30 and J is TRBJ2-1; TRBD2 is a possible D gene (5 bases). The CDR3 consists of 12 residues. Looked up from germline, CDR1 is GTSNPN and CDR2 is SVGIG (reference sequence). Between the trimmed V and J ends, which lost 4 bases and 6 bases, there was a span of 10 bases. DNA for the CDR3: TGTGCCTGGAACACCGGAGGCAATGAGCAGTTCTTC. Translating it yields CAWNTGGNEQFF.

The chain has TRBV14 and TRBJ2-3; D may be TRBD2 (6 bases). Germline V gene data show CDR1 as SGHDN and CDR2 as FVKESK. V was cut by 6 bases and J by 0 bases, with 13 bases left in between. The CDR3 has 15 residues. CDR3 amino acids: CASRLGGASTDTQYF. CDR3 bases: TGTGCCAGCAGACTTGGCGGGGCCAGCACAGATACGCAGTATTTT.

V gene TRBV19 combines with J gene TRBJ2-2; D gene uncertain. From germline, CDR1 is LNHDA and CDR2 SQIVND (reference sequence). This CDR3 has 12 residues. Trimming took off 6 bases at V and 3 bases at J, with 5 bases between the two ends. CDR3 loop: CASRSYTGELFF. The CDR3 nucleotides read TGTGCCAGTAGGTCATACACCGGGGAGCTGTTTTTT.

The J gene is TRBJ2-5, the V gene TRBV7-2; no definite D call. Germline V gives CDR1 SGHTA, CDR2 FQGNSA. With 1 base removed from V and 5 bases from J, the gap between germline ends came to 8 bases. The CDR3 length is 13 residues. The CDR3 region has the DNA TGTGCCAGCAGCTTAGAGGGATGGGAGACCCAGTACTTC. It translates to CASSLEGWETQYF.